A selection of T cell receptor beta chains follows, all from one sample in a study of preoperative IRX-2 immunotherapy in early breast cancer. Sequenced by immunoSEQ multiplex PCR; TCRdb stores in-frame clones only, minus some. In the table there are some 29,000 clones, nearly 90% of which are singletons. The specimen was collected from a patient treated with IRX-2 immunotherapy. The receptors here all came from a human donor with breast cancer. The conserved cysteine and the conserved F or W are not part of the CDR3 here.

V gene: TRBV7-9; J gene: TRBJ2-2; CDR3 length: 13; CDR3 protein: ASSLGTVNTGELF
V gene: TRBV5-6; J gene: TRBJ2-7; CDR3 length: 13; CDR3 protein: ASSSLWTGIYEQY
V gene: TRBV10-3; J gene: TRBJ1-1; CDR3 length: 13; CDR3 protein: AIRSSSFRNTEAF
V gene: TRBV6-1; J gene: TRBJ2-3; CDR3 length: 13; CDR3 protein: ASSEVDLSTDTQY
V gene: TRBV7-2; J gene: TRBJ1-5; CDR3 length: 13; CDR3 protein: ASSGLRDRGQPQH
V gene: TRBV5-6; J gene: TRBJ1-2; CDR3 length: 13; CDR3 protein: ASSLVGAPNYGYT
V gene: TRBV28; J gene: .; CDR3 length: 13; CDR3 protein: ASSATSGPVYEQY
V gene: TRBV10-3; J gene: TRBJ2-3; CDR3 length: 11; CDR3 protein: AVSEPKTDTQY
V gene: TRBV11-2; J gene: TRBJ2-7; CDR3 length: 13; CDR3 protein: ASSSIRGSGDEQY
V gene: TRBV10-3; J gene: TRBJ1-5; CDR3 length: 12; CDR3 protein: AISEMSVGQPQH
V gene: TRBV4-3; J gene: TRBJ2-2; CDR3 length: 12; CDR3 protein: ASSQENSLRELF
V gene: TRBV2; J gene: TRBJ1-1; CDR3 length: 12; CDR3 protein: ASSEARSRAEAF
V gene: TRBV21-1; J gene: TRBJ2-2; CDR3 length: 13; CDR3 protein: ASSKGTTNTGELF
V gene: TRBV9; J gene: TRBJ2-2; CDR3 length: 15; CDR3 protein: ASSVLGAGGNTGELF
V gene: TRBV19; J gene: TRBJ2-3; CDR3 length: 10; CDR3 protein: ASRDLTDTQY
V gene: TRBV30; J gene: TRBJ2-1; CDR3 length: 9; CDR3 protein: AWVDRDEQF
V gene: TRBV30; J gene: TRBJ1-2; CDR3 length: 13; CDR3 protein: AWSDRTGKWYGYT
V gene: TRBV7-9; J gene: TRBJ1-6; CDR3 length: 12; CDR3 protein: ASSLGTYNSPLH
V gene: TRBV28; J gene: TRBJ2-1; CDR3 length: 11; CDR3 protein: ASRIGNYNEQF
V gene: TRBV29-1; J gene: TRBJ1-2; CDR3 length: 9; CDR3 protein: SVEVREGYT
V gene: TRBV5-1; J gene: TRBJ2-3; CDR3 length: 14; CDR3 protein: ASSLYGTSGTDTQY
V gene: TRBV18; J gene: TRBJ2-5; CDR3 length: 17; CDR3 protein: ASSPLTTGGASGEETQY
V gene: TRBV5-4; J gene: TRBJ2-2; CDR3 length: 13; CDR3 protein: ASSFGGLLTGELF
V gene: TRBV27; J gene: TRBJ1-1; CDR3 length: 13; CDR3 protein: ASSEQGVGYTEAF
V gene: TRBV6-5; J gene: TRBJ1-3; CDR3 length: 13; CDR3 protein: ASSYLAATGNTIY
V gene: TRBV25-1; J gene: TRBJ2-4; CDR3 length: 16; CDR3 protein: ASSEFPPPTGVENIQY
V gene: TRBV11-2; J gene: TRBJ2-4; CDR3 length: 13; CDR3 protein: ASSPGVLAKNIQY